Presented here are 32 T cell receptor beta chains from one specimen sequenced in a study of siplizumab effects on memory and regulatory T cells. The method was immunoSEQ multiplex PCR; TCRdb's version includes in-frame clones alone and lacks a portion of them. The repertoire includes more than 90,000 clones, 85% to 95% of them detected once, and around 12% sits in the top ten. The sample was non-Treg CD4+ T cells sorted from blood. All receptors come from a human donor in good health.

The chain carries TRBV27 and TRBJ2-7; TRBD1 agrees at 7 bases. V gave up 5 bases and J gave up 7 bases; unmatched junction bases: 11. The CDR3 spans 14 residues. The germline V gene encodes CDR1 MNHEY and CDR2 SMNVEV (reference sequence). CDR3 coding DNA: TGTGCCAGCAGTCCGCGGACAGGTACTAAGGAGCAGTACTTC. Amino acids: CASSPRTGTKEQYF.

The CDR3 DNA sequence: TGTGCCAGCAGCCCTCTAGGGGGGCTACAAGAGACCCAGTACTTC. It codes for CASSPLGGLQETQYF. The J gene is TRBJ2-5, the V gene TRBV7-2, with D possibly being TRBD1 or TRBD2 (6 bases each). CDR1 SGHTA and CDR2 FQGNSA come from the germline V gene. This CDR3 spans 15 amino acids. V was cut by 5 bases and J by 2 bases, with 15 bases left in between.

The chain links TRBV2 to TRBJ2-3; no definite D call. From germline, CDR1 is SNHLY and CDR2 FYNNEI. Trimming cost V 4 bases and J 0 bases, with 8 bases left between them. This CDR3 region has 14 residues. The CDR3 is CASSALGSTDTQYF. CDR3 nucleotide sequence: TGTGCCAGCAGTGCGCTAGGTAGCACAGATACGCAGTATTTT.

The gene calls are TRBV6-5 and TRBJ2-3, with D possibly called TRBD1 or TRBD2 (5 bases each). Germline V gives CDR1 MNHEY, CDR2 SVGAGI. The CDR3 spans 11 residues. V was pared by 7 bases and J by 5 bases, with 7 bases between. The CDR3: CASKGRDTQYF. The CDR3, as DNA: TGTGCCAGCAAGGGGAGAGATACGCAGTATTTT.

The chain links TRBV4-2 to TRBJ2-5; 11 nucleotides match TRBD1. Germline lookup yields CDR1 LGHNA and CDR2 YNFKEQ. Trimming at V came to 3 bases and at J to 5 bases, leaving 5 bases not matched to a gene. This CDR3 is built from 15 residues. The CDR3 region has the DNA TGTGCCAGCAGCCAGGGGACAGGGGGAGAGGAGACCCAGTACTTC. Translating it yields CASSQGTGGEETQYF.

This chain connects TRBV30 to TRBJ2-7; D assignment may be TRBD1 or TRBD2 (6 bases each). The CDR3 extends over 11 amino acids. Germline-derived CDR1 and CDR2 are GTSNPN and SVGIG (reference sequence). V lost 5 bases to trimming and J lost 6 bases, with 11 bases between them. The CDR3 loop is CAWGGPFEQYF. As DNA, the CDR3 is TGTGCCTGGGGGGGGCCCTTCGAGCAGTACTTC.

This sequence joins TRBV5-1 and TRBJ2-3; no clear D. V dropped 3 bases and J dropped 2 bases, with 7 bases sitting between them. The CDR3 is made up of 13 amino acids. Germline V CDR1 and CDR2: SGHRS, YFSETQ. The CDR3 protein is CASSSADTDTQYF. The CDR3 bases are TGCGCCAGCAGCTCCGCCGACACAGATACGCAGTATTTT.

V usage is TRBV28 and J usage is TRBJ2-7; 9 positions agree with TRBD1. Germline V gives CDR1 MDHEN, CDR2 SYDVKM. With 10 bases clipped from V and 0 bases from J, the junction kept 4 bases outside the gene matches. The CDR3 contains 13 residues. CDR3: CANSGQGSYEQYF. The CDR3 DNA is TGTGCCAACTCGGGACAGGGCTCCTACGAGCAGTACTTC. Full variable domain (outside the CDR3, taken from reference TRBV28 and TRBJ2-7): DVKVTQSSRYLVKRTGEKVFLECVQDMDHENMFWYRQDPGLGLRLIYFSYDVKMKEKGDIPEGYSVSREKKERFSLILESASTNQTSMYLCANSGQGSYEQYFGPGTRLTVT.

The chain recombines TRBV9 with TRBJ2-5, with 16 bases aligning to TRBD2. This CDR3 contains 19 residues. Germline V lookup: CDR1 SGDLS, CDR2 YYNGEE. V lost 2 bases and J lost 2; bases outside the gene matches: 9. The DNA for the CDR3 is TGTGCCAGCAGCGTGGGGACTAGCGGGAGGGTGGGGATACAAGAGACCCAGTACTTC. This sequence encodes CASSVGTSGRVGIQETQYF.

The gene calls are TRBV4-3 and TRBJ2-4; TRBD2 agrees at 7 bases. Unmatched junction bases numbered 6, after V lost 4 bases and J lost 6 bases. CDR1 is LGHNA and CDR2 is YSLEER in the germline V gene. This CDR3 comprises 14 residues. CDR3 bases: TGCGCCAGCAGCCCACGGCGGGAGTCAAACATTCAGTACTTC. It encodes CASSPRRESNIQYF.

The rearrangement links TRBV5-1 to TRBJ1-1, with D unresolved. The CDR3 extends over 14 amino acids. Trimming removed 2 bases at V and 5 bases at J, with 13 bases between. Germline values: CDR1 SGHRS, CDR2 YFSETQ. Written as DNA, the CDR3 is TGCGCCAGCAGCTTAGAGTGGGCAAGGACTGAAGCTTTCTTT. Its protein product is CASSLEWARTEAFF.

The rearrangement joins TRBV5-5 to TRBJ2-3; 10 nucleotides match TRBD2. Trimming removed 3 bases from V and 1 base from J; junction bases left unmatched: 5. CDR3 length equals 16 residues. Germline loops: CDR1 SGHKS, CDR2 YYEKEE (reference sequence). CDR3 residues: CASSSPSGRGTDTQYF. CDR3 in DNA: TGTGCCAGCAGCTCCCCTAGCGGGAGAGGCACAGATACGCAGTATTTT.

The gene calls are TRBV28 and TRBJ1-5; D is unclear. Germline lookup yields CDR1 MDHEN and CDR2 SYDVKM. CDR3 size: 11 residues. The ends were cut back, 6 bases at V and 11 bases at J, with 11 bases in the middle. CDR3 loop: CASRTEKTQHF. The CDR3 region has the DNA TGTGCCAGCAGAACGGAAAAGACCCAGCATTTT. Using reference TRBV28 and TRBJ1-5 for the parts outside the CDR3, the full variable domain is DVKVTQSSRYLVKRTGEKVFLECVQDMDHENMFWYRQDPGLGLRLIYFSYDVKMKEKGDIPEGYSVSREKKERFSLILESASTNQTSMYLCASRTEKTQHFGDGTRLSIL.

J is TRBJ2-7 and V is TRBV5-6; 7 nucleotides line up with TRBD2. From germline, CDR1 is SGHDT and CDR2 YYEEEE. V shed 2 bases and J 6 bases; nucleotides not matched to a gene: 11. The length of the CDR3 is 15 residues. In DNA form, the CDR3 reads TGTGCCAGCAGCTTTTATAGTCGGGAGGAGGGCGAGCAGTACTTC. Its translation is CASSFYSREEGEQYF.

This clone has just one count. The V call is TRBV7-9, the J call TRBJ2-3, with 8 bases that match TRBD2. V was pared by 5 bases and J by 0 bases, with 7 bases of the junction left unmatched. This CDR3 comprises 16 residues. Looked up from germline, CDR1 is SEHNR and CDR2 is FQNEAQ (reference sequence). The CDR3 bases are TGTGCCAGCAGCAACCCTAGCGGGCCTAGCACAGATACGCAGTATTTT. The encoded protein is CASSNPSGPSTDTQYF.

This chain joins TRBV10-3 and TRBJ1-2, with 8 bases identical to TRBD1. CDR1 and CDR2 from the germline V gene are ENHRY and SYGVKD. The CDR3 has 15 amino acids. The V and J ends lost 4 bases and 9 bases, in that order; junction bases with no gene match: 13. CDR3 loop: CAISGQDRAGQSYTF. The CDR3 region has the DNA TGTGCCATCAGTGGGCAGGACAGGGCCGGGCAAAGCTACACCTTC.

This chain connects TRBV6-1 to TRBJ1-4; D perhaps matches TRBD1 (6 bases). Germline loops: CDR1 MNHNS, CDR2 SASEGT. This CDR3 region has 14 residues. V dropped 5 bases and J dropped 10 bases, with 17 bases sitting between them. CDR3 region: CASSSGQNLGKLFF. In nucleotides, the CDR3 is TGTGCCAGCAGTTCCGGACAGAACTTGGGAAAACTGTTTTTT.

The chain is built from TRBV5-1 and TRBJ2-3, with TRBD2 identical over 7 bases. Germline V lookup: CDR1 SGHRS, CDR2 YFSETQ. The CDR3 spans 15 residues. The V segment lost 0 bases and the J segment 6 bases; nucleotides outside the gene matches: 7. CDR3 sequence: CASSLAGGLGDTQYF. The DNA of the CDR3 is TGCGCCAGCAGCTTGGCGGGAGGCCTTGGGGATACGCAGTATTTT.

This clone was recorded only once. The V gene is TRBV7-9, the J gene TRBJ2-3; unclear D gene. Trimming took off 2 bases at V and 4 bases at J, with 13 bases between the two ends. Germline CDR1 is SEHNR and CDR2 is FQNEAQ (reference sequence). This CDR3 region has 15 residues. The CDR3 DNA follows: TGTGCCAGCAGCTTATTTCACCTCAGCGCAGATACGCAGTATTTT. This translates into CASSLFHLSADTQYF.

The chain links TRBV19 to TRBJ2-7, with D tentatively TRBD1 (6 bases). The V end lost 4 bases, the J end lost 3 bases, and 16 bases lay between the germline ends. Germline loops: CDR1 LNHDA, CDR2 SQIVND (reference sequence). CDR3 length equals 15 residues. The CDR3 DNA sequence: TGTGCCAGTAGTACTCAAACAGGGATCAGCTACGAGCAGTACTTC. Its translation is CASSTQTGISYEQYF. The variable domain in full, completed from reference TRBV19 and TRBJ2-7, reads DGGITQSPKYLFRKEGQNVTLSCEQNLNHDAMYWYRQDPGQGLRLIYYSQIVNDFQKGDIAEGYSVSREKKESFPLTVTSAQKNPTAFYLCASSTQTGISYEQYFGPGTRLTVT.

The rearrangement joins TRBV19 to TRBJ2-2; 7 bases map to TRBD2. Losses at the gene ends were 4 bases for V and 1 base for J; bases not matched to a gene: 3. The V gene's germline CDR1 is LNHDA and CDR2 SQIVND (reference sequence). This CDR3 spans 15 amino acids. In DNA, the CDR3 is TGTGCCAGTAGTACCCGGGGGGTGAACACCGGGGAGCTGTTTTTT. Its translation is CASSTRGVNTGELFF.

This clone was seen once. The chain couples TRBV11-3 to TRBJ2-5, with D possibly matching TRBD2 (5 bases). In germline, CDR1 is SGHNT, CDR2 YENEEA. V lost 5 bases and J 5 bases, leaving 18 bases between the germline ends. There are 15 residues in the CDR3. The CDR3 reads CASSPVKAGGETQYF. CDR3 DNA sequence: TGTGCCAGCAGCCCAGTTAAGGCCGGAGGTGAGACCCAGTACTTC.

This chain uses TRBV28 with TRBJ1-1; 8 bases fit TRBD1. Unmatched junction bases numbered 12, after V lost 10 bases and J lost 5 bases. The germline V gene encodes CDR1 MDHEN and CDR2 SYDVKM. The CDR3 length is 14 residues. This CDR3 is CAIADRARWTEAFF. CDR3 sequence (DNA): TGTGCCATCGCGGACAGGGCACGGTGGACTGAAGCTTTCTTT.

The CDR3 is CASSLTTKRLNTEAFF. The CDR3 nucleotides are TGTGCCAGCAGCTTGACAACTAAGCGGTTGAACACTGAAGCTTTCTTT. This chain connects TRBV16 to TRBJ1-1; D gene uncertain. V lost 5 bases and J 0 bases, leaving 16 bases between the germline ends. The CDR3 extends over 16 amino acids. Germline loops: CDR1 KGHSY, CDR2 FQNENV.

The chain is built from TRBV29-1 and TRBJ1-2, with a weak D call TRBD1 (5 bases). The CDR3 is 15 residues long. Germline CDR1 is SQVTM and CDR2 is ANQGSEA. Trimming stripped 1 base from V and 3 bases from J, with 15 bases between. This chain's CDR3 is CSVEALLGVHYGYTF. CDR3 bases: TGCAGCGTTGAAGCTCTGTTGGGGGTCCACTATGGCTACACCTTC. Together with reference TRBV29-1 and TRBJ1-2, the CDR3 gives the full variable domain: SAVISQKPSRDICQRGTSLTIQCQVDSQVTMMFWYRQQPGQSLTLIATANQGSEATYESGFVIDKFPISRPNLTFSTLTVSNMSPEDSSIYLCSVEALLGVHYGYTFGSGTRLTVV.

The rearrangement uses TRBV29-1 and TRBJ2-5, with D possibly TRBD2 on 5 matching bases. The CDR3 sequence is 12 residues long. Trimming shortened V by 5 bases and J by 2 bases, and 9 bases separated the two germline ends. Germline V lookup: CDR1 SQVTM, CDR2 ANQGSEA. The CDR3 is CSVYGSQETQYF. CDR3 nucleotides: TGCAGCGTTTATGGGAGTCAAGAGACCCAGTACTTC.

The V call is TRBV6-5, the J call TRBJ1-2, with 7 bases lining up with TRBD1. The CDR3 loop spans 13 amino acids. The germline gives CDR1 MNHEY, CDR2 SVGAGI. Trimming took 0 bases from V and 8 from J; bases not matched to a gene: 3. The CDR3 DNA sequence: TGTGCCAGCAGTTACTCGAGGGGGCCGGGCTACACCTTC. Translated: CASSYSRGPGYTF.

The CDR3 spells CASSFRQGHGYTF. DNA of the CDR3: TGTGCCAGCAGTTTTCGGCAGGGACATGGCTACACCTTC. This chain joins TRBV27 and TRBJ1-2; D possibly corresponds to TRBD1 (5 bases). Germline loops: CDR1 MNHEY, CDR2 SMNVEV (reference sequence). The CDR3 sequence is 13 residues long. Trimming cost V 3 bases and J 6 bases, with 11 bases left between them.

The V call is TRBV5-6, the J call TRBJ1-1, with D perhaps matching TRBD1 (5 bases). The CDR3 sequence is 14 residues long. Germline V gene sequence: CDR1 SGHDT, CDR2 YYEEEE. The germline V and J ends were trimmed by 4 bases and 2 bases, with 12 bases remaining between them. CDR3 region: CASSLSGINTEAFF. As DNA, the CDR3 is TGTGCCAGCAGCCTGTCAGGGATAAACACTGAAGCTTTCTTT.

The chain joins TRBV27 to TRBJ2-1; D is unclear. Trimming stripped 2 bases from V and 7 bases from J, with 12 bases between. CDR3 length equals 14 residues. From germline, CDR1 is MNHEY and CDR2 SMNVEV (reference sequence). This chain's CDR3 is CASSLPGLENEQFF. CDR3 DNA sequence: TGTGCCAGCAGTTTACCAGGTTTGGAGAATGAGCAGTTCTTC.

The V gene is TRBV27, the J gene TRBJ2-1, with 8 bases that match TRBD1. V dropped 7 bases and J dropped 5; count of bases not matched to a gene: 4. This CDR3 region has 13 residues. The germline CDR1 and CDR2 sequences are MNHEY and SMNVEV (reference sequence). CDR3 nucleotide sequence: TGTGCCAGCACCCCGGACAGGGACAATGAGCAGTTCTTC. As protein: CASTPDRDNEQFF.

The chain combines TRBV4-2 with TRBJ2-1, with D maybe TRBD2 (5 bases). Germline V gives CDR1 LGHNA, CDR2 YNFKEQ. The CDR3 covers 16 residues. Trimming removed 1 base at V and 0 bases at J, with 10 bases between. CDR3 sequence reads: CASSQVGGGSYNEQFF. CDR3 nucleotides: TGTGCCAGCAGCCAAGTCGGCGGAGGCTCCTACAATGAGCAGTTCTTC.